The 25 T cell receptor beta chains listed next were all sequenced from one sample in a study of blood T cell repertoires in COVID-19 (dated by TCRdb to 2019 to 2021). Library generation was performed with the immunoSEQ multiplex PCR assay. This is the immuneACCESS table as TCRdb keeps it, with only in-frame sequences that have V and J called. A part of the clones is gone; compared with another copy, unresolved V genes explain less than half, and the rest is unexplained. This sample is represented by approximately 250,000 clones; more than 65% of them were singletons. The ten biggest clones cover around 2.5% of the sample. What was sequenced was peripheral blood. The receptors derive from a man aged 35 to 55 who had recovered from COVID-19.

V and J are TRBV27 and TRBJ2-3, with 10 bases matching TRBD1. The CDR3 runs to 19 residues. Germline CDR1 and CDR2: MNHEY and SMNVEV (reference sequence). Germline trimming cut 3 bases from V and 0 bases from J; bases unmatched to any gene: 12. The CDR3 loop is CASSFGQGVQRTSTDTQYF. CDR3 bases: TGTGCCAGCAGTTTCGGACAGGGGGTCCAACGAACTAGCACAGATACGCAGTATTTT.

The chain employs TRBV24-1 and TRBJ2-2; 8 nucleotides agree with TRBD2. The CDR3 spans 15 residues. With V trimmed by 4 bases and J by 3 bases, 3 bases remained unmatched. From germline, CDR1 is KGHDR and CDR2 SFDVKD. In DNA, the CDR3 is TGTGCCACCAGTGACCCGGGAGGGCACACCGGGGAGCTGTTTTTT. It is translated as CATSDPGGHTGELFF.

This clone was observed a single time. V gene TRBV27 combines with J gene TRBJ2-7; TRBD1 agrees at 10 bases. This CDR3 has 15 amino acids. The V segment lost 6 bases and the J segment 4 bases; nucleotides outside the gene matches: 9. Germline CDR1 and CDR2: MNHEY and SMNVEV (reference sequence). This CDR3 is CASSPNRDRGYEQYF. The CDR3 DNA reads TGTGCCAGCAGCCCTAACCGGGACAGGGGATACGAGCAGTACTTC.

The chain recombines TRBV11-3 with TRBJ2-5, with TRBD1 identical over 7 bases. Trimming at V came to 5 bases and at J to 3 bases, leaving 9 bases not matched to a gene. CDR1 is SGHNT, CDR2 YENEEA, per germline. The CDR3 covers 15 residues. The CDR3 sequence: CASSDRDRLKETQYF. The CDR3 nucleotides are TGTGCCAGCAGCGACCGGGACAGACTAAAAGAGACCCAGTACTTC.

The chain combines TRBV7-2 with TRBJ2-2, with unresolved D. Trimming removed 5 bases from V and 6 bases from J, with 10 bases in between. CDR1 is SGHTA and CDR2 is FQGNSA in the germline V gene. This CDR3 comprises 13 residues. The CDR3 sequence: CASSRVEPGELFF. The CDR3 DNA follows: TGTGCCAGCAGCCGAGTAGAACCCGGGGAGCTGTTTTTT. The complete variable domain, with remaining parts taken from reference TRBV7-2 and TRBJ2-2, reads GAGVSQSPSNKVTEKGKDVELRCDPISGHTALYWYRQSLGQGLEFLIYFQGNSAPDKSGLPSDRFSAERTGGSVSTLTIQRTQQEDSAVYLCASSRVEPGELFFGEGSRLTVL.

The chain has TRBV7-8 and TRBJ2-7; D is possibly TRBD1 (5 bases). With 2 bases removed from V and 3 bases from J, the gap between germline ends came to 11 bases. From germline, CDR1 is SGHVS and CDR2 FQNEAQ. CDR3 length: 14 amino acids. The CDR3 sequence is CASSLRRQGYEQYF. CDR3 coding DNA: TGTGCCAGCAGCTTAAGGCGTCAGGGCTACGAGCAGTACTTC.

This rearrangement joins TRBV7-2 to TRBJ1-2, with D perhaps TRBD1 (6 bases). The CDR3 has 16 amino acids. Trimming cost V 1 base and J 1 base, with 13 bases left between them. Germline V gene lookup returns CDR1 SGHTA and CDR2 FQGNSA. CDR3 in amino acids: CASSLGGGGFNYGYTF. Written as DNA, the CDR3 is TGTGCCAGCAGCTTAGGAGGTGGGGGCTTTAACTATGGCTACACCTTC.

V is TRBV7-9 and J is TRBJ2-3, with 7 bases lining up with TRBD2. CDR3 length equals 16 residues. Germline-derived CDR1 and CDR2 are SEHNR and FQNEAQ (reference sequence). V trimming: 5 bases; J trimming: 5 bases; junction bases outside the gene matches: 13. Here the CDR3 reads CASSPRTSLTLDTQYF. CDR3 in DNA: TGTGCCAGCAGCCCACGGACTAGTTTGACGTTAGATACGCAGTATTTT.

The chain joins TRBV3-1 (or the pseudogene TRBV3-2) to TRBJ2-1; TRBD2 matches 7 bases. Germline lookup yields CDR1 LGHDT and CDR2 YNNKEL (reference sequence). Germline trimming cut 1 base from V and 10 bases from J; bases unmatched to any gene: 4. This CDR3 is built from 13 residues. For the CDR3, the DNA is TGTGCCAGCAGCCAAGCGGGAGGAGGCGAGCAGTTCTTC. This codes for CASSQAGGGEQFF.

This clone was picked up one time. The rearrangement joins TRBV30 to TRBJ1-4; no definite D call. The CDR3 loop spans 14 amino acids. V lost 0 bases, J lost 1 base, and 6 bases lay in between. CDR1 is GTSNPN, CDR2 SVGIG, per germline (reference sequence). The CDR3 bases are TGTGCCTGGAGTGTTTCCATAACTAATGAAAAACTGTTTTTT. Residues: CAWSVSITNEKLFF. Full variable domain (missing parts from reference TRBV30 and TRBJ1-4): SQTIHQWPATLVQPVGSPLSLECTVEGTSNPNLYWYRQAAGRGLQLLFYSVGIGQISSEVPQNLSASRPQDRQFILSSKKLLLSDSGFYLCAWSVSITNEKLFFGSGTQLSVL.

J is TRBJ2-3 and V is TRBV7-8; tentatively, D is TRBD2 (5 bases). This CDR3 region has 16 residues. Per germline, CDR1 SGHVS and CDR2 FQNEAQ. The ends were cut back, 1 base at V and 5 bases at J, with 16 bases in the middle. This chain's CDR3 is CASSLGRSGWGDTQYF. Written as DNA, the CDR3 is TGTGCCAGCAGCTTAGGGCGGTCGGGATGGGGAGATACGCAGTATTTT. Variable domain in full (rest from reference TRBV7-8 and TRBJ2-3): GAGVSQSPRYKVAKRGQDVALRCDPISGHVSLFWYQQALGQGPEFLTYFQNEAQLDKSGLPSDRFFAERPEGSVSTLKIQRTQQEDSAVYLCASSLGRSGWGDTQYFGPGTRLTVL.

V usage is TRBV5-6 and J usage is TRBJ1-6; D remains ambiguous. This CDR3 spans 13 amino acids. Trimming left V 1 base short and J 7 bases short, with 6 bases between. Germline-derived CDR1 and CDR2 are SGHDT and YYEEEE. The CDR3, as DNA: TGTGCCAGCAGCTTGCTGCGGAATTCACCCCTCCACTTT. Translated: CASSLLRNSPLHF.

This chain connects TRBV7-9 to TRBJ1-3, with a possible D match to TRBD1 (5 bases). The germline V gene has CDR1 SEHNR and CDR2 FQNEAQ (reference sequence). The CDR3 runs to 14 residues. With 3 bases removed from V and 1 base from J, the gap between germline ends came to 7 bases. DNA for the CDR3: TGTGCCAGCAGCTTTGGGGGGTCTGGAAACACCATATATTTT. This sequence encodes CASSFGGSGNTIYF.

This chain links TRBV19 with TRBJ1-1; possible D gene TRBD1, 5 bases. Trimming left V 7 bases short and J 1 base short, with 13 bases between. The CDR3 has 14 amino acids. Germline CDR1 reads LNHDA; CDR2 reads SQIVND (reference sequence). CDR3: CASITWQGNTEAFF. CDR3 coding DNA: TGTGCCAGTATTACCTGGCAGGGGAACACTGAAGCTTTCTTT.

The V call is TRBV7-2, the J call TRBJ2-3, with 8 nucleotides matching TRBD2. The junction had 13 bases not matched to a gene; V was cut back by 5 bases and J by 6 bases. Germline values: CDR1 SGHTA, CDR2 FQGNSA. The length of the CDR3 is 16 residues. The CDR3 sequence is CASSPSGGGGWDTQYF. The DNA for the CDR3 is TGTGCCAGCAGCCCGAGCGGGGGCGGTGGGTGGGATACGCAGTATTTT.

This clone was detected only once. The V gene is TRBV9, the J gene TRBJ2-5; D is possibly TRBD2 (6 bases). This CDR3 comprises 15 residues. Trimming left V 2 bases short and J 4 bases short, with 15 bases between. Germline V gene data show CDR1 as SGDLS and CDR2 as YYNGEE. CDR3 sequence reads: CASSVTLLAGETQYF. The CDR3 region has the DNA TGTGCCAGCAGCGTCACCCTACTAGCAGGAGAGACCCAGTACTTC.

The J gene is TRBJ2-3, the V gene TRBV19; possibly TRBD2 for D (6 bases). Trimming removed 0 bases from V and 10 bases from J, with 11 bases in between. This CDR3 is built from 13 residues. Germline CDR1 and CDR2: LNHDA and SQIVND (reference sequence). The CDR3 loop reads CASSIDQGGAQYF. CDR3 bases: TGTGCCAGTAGTATAGATCAGGGAGGTGCGCAGTATTTT. Full variable domain (rest looked up from reference TRBV19 and TRBJ2-3): DGGITQSPKYLFRKEGQNVTLSCEQNLNHDAMYWYRQDPGQGLRLIYYSQIVNDFQKGDIAEGYSVSREKKESFPLTVTSAQKNPTAFYLCASSIDQGGAQYFGPGTRLTVL.

The rearrangement joins TRBV5-6 to TRBJ1-1; D ambiguous. The V gene lost 6 bases and the J gene lost 3 bases, with 9 bases spanning the gap. The CDR3 spans 12 residues. Germline V lookup: CDR1 SGHDT, CDR2 YYEEEE. CDR3 loop: CASNLIHTEAFF. For the CDR3, the DNA is TGTGCCAGCAACCTAATTCACACTGAAGCTTTCTTT.

The CDR3 DNA is TGCGCCAGCAGCTCAGCCGGGACAGGGAATGAAAAACTGTTTTTT. Translated: CASSSAGTGNEKLFF. The chain carries TRBV5-1 and TRBJ1-4; TRBD1 aligns across 9 bases. Germline trimming cut 3 bases from V and 5 bases from J; bases unmatched to any gene: 5. Germline values: CDR1 SGHRS, CDR2 YFSETQ. The CDR3 is 15 amino acids. The whole variable domain, remainder taken from reference TRBV5-1 and TRBJ1-4, is KAGVTQTPRYLIKTRGQQVTLSCSPISGHRSVSWYQQTPGQGLQFLFEYFSETQRNKGNFPGRFSGRQFSNSRSEMNVSTLELGDSALYLCASSSAGTGNEKLFFGSGTQLSVL.

The chain couples TRBV4-3 to TRBJ2-7, with TRBD1 identical over 7 bases. This CDR3 comprises 14 residues. Germline CDR1 is LGHNA and CDR2 is YSLEER. Losses at the gene ends were 4 bases for V and 1 base for J; bases not matched to a gene: 4. The CDR3 nucleotides are TGCGCCAGCAGCCCGAACAGGGGTTCCTACGAGCAGTACTTC. Protein: CASSPNRGSYEQYF.

This clone was recorded a few times. The chain couples TRBV18 to TRBJ1-3; D is unclear. From germline, CDR1 is KGHSH and CDR2 LQKENI. The CDR3 is 16 residues long. Trimming shortened V by 8 bases and J by 4 bases, and 21 bases separated the two germline ends. DNA of the CDR3: TGTGCCAGCCTGAACCAACCCTCGGTGCCAGGAAACACCATATATTTT. Translated, it gives CASLNQPSVPGNTIYF.

J is TRBJ2-2 and V is TRBV24-1; TRBD1 agrees at 7 bases. This CDR3 has 14 amino acids. V shed 9 bases, J shed 10 bases, and the junction held 13 bases outside the gene matches. In germline, CDR1 is KGHDR, CDR2 SFDVKD. CDR3 in DNA: TGTGCCACCGGGGACAGTTCCCGATTAGAGGAGCTGTTTTTT. As protein: CATGDSSRLEELFF.

The rearrangement joins TRBV27 to TRBJ2-2, with 7 positions matching TRBD1. Germline CDR1 MNHEY, CDR2 SMNVEV (reference sequence). The length of the CDR3 is 16 residues. V lost 1 base to trimming and J lost 0 bases; unmatched junction nucleotides: 2. The CDR3 reads CASSLYQGANTGELFF. The CDR3 DNA is TGTGCCAGCAGTTTATATCAGGGGGCGAACACCGGGGAGCTGTTTTTT.

This clone has only one observation. The rearrangement uses TRBV6-1 and TRBJ2-7, with 9 nucleotides matching TRBD1. The CDR3 is made up of 13 amino acids. The germline CDR1 and CDR2 sequences are MNHNS and SASEGT. The ends lost 1 base at V and 7 bases at J; junction bases unmatched: 2. CDR3 bases: TGTGCCAGCAGTGAAGACAGGGGGCAGGAGCAGTACTTC. It codes for CASSEDRGQEQYF.

Comment on this clone: The same CDR3 can be traced to other DNA sequences in this sample. The J gene is TRBJ2-5, the V gene TRBV19; TRBD2 matches 7 bases. This CDR3 is 14 amino acids long. V was pared by 3 bases and J by 3 bases, with 4 bases of the junction left unmatched. Germline V lookup: CDR1 LNHDA, CDR2 SQIVND (reference sequence). As DNA, the CDR3 is TGTGCCAGTAGTATTTTGGCGGGAGAAGAGACCCAGTACTTC. Translated, it gives CASSILAGEETQYF.